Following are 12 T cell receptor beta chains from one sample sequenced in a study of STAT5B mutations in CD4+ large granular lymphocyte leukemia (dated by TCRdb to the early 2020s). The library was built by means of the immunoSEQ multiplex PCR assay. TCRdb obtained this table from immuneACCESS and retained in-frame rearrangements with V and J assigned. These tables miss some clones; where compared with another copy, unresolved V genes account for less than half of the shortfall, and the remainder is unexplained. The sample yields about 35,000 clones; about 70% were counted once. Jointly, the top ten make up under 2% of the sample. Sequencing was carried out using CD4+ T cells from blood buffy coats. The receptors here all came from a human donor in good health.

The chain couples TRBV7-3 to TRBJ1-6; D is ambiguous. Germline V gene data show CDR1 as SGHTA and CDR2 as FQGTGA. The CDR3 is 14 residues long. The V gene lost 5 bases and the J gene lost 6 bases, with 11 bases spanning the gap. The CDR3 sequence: CASSPSGSNSPLHF. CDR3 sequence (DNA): TGTGCCAGCAGCCCTTCCGGGTCTAATTCACCCCTCCACTTT.

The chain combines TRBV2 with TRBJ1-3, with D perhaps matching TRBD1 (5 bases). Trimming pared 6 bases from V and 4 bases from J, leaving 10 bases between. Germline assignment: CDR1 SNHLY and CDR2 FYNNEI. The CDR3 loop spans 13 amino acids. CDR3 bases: TGTGCCAGCAGCTACCAGGGAGGAAACACCATATATTTT. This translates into CASSYQGGNTIYF.

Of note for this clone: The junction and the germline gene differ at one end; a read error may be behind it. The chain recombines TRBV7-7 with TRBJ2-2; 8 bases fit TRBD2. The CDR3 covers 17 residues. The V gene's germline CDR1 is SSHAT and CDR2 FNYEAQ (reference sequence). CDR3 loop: CASTSLGGAFGTGELFF. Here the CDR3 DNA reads TGTGCTAGCACTTCCCTCGGGGGGGCTTTCGGCACCGGGGAGCTGTTTTTT.

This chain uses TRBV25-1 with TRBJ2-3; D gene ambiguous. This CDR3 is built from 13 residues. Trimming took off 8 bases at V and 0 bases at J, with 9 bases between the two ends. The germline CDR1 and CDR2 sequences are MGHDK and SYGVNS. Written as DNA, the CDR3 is TGTGCCAGCCGGCGTACTAGCACAGATACGCAGTATTTT. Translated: CASRRTSTDTQYF.

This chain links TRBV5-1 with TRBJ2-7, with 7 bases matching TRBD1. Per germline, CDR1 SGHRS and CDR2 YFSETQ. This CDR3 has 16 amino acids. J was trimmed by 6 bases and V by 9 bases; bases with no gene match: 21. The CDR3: CATQTYPGFRGCEQYF. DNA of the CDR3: TGCGCCACTCAGACCTATCCCGGATTCAGGGGGTGCGAGCAGTACTTC.

CDR3 in DNA: TGTGCCAGTAGTAGGGACACCGCCTACGAGCAGTACTTC. Protein: CASSRDTAYEQYF. This chain connects TRBV19 to TRBJ2-7; tentatively, D is TRBD1 (6 bases). Per the germline V gene, CDR1 is LNHDA and CDR2 is SQIVND (reference sequence). V was cut by 4 bases and J by 2 bases, with 9 bases left in between. CDR3 length: 13 residues.

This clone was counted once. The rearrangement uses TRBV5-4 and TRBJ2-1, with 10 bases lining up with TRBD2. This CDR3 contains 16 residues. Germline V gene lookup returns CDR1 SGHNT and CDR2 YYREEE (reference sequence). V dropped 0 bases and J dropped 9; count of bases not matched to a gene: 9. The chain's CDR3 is CASSLVESSGGGEQFF. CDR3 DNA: TGTGCCAGCAGCTTGGTGGAGTCTAGCGGGGGCGGTGAGCAGTTCTTC.

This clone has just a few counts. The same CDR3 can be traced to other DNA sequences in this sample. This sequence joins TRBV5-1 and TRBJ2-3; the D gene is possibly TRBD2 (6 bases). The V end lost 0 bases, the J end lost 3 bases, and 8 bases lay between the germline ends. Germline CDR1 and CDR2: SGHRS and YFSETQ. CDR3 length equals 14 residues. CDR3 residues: CASSLGLATDTQYF. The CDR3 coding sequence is TGCGCCAGCAGCTTGGGCCTAGCGACAGATACGCAGTATTTT.

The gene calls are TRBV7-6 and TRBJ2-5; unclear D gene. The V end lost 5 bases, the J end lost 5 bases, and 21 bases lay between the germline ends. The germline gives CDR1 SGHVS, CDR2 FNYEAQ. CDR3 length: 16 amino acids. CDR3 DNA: TGTGCCAGCAGCCGCGGACCACGGGTGGTCCAGGAGACCCAGTACTTC. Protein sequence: CASSRGPRVVQETQYF.

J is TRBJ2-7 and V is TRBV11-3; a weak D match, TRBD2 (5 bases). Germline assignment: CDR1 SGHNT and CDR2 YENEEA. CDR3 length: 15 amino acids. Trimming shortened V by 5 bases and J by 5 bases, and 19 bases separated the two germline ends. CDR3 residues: CASSPARGKQNEQYF. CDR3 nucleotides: TGTGCCAGCAGCCCGGCGCGAGGGAAACAGAACGAGCAGTACTTC. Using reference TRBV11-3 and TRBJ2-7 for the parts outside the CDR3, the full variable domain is EAGVVQSPRYKIIEKKQPVAFWCNPISGHNTLYWYLQNLGQGPELLIRYENEEAVDDSQLPKDRFSAERLKGVDSTLKIQPAELGDSAVYLCASSPARGKQNEQYFGPGTRLTVT.

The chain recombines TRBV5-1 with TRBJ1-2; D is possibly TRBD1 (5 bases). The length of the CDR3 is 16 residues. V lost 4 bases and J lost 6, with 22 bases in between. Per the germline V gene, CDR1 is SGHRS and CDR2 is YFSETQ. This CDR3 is CASSATTVLSGHGYTF. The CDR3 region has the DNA TGCGCCAGCAGCGCGACGACAGTACTTTCGGGTCATGGCTACACCTTC. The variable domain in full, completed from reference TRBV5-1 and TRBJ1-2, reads KAGVTQTPRYLIKTRGQQVTLSCSPISGHRSVSWYQQTPGQGLQFLFEYFSETQRNKGNFPGRFSGRQFSNSRSEMNVSTLELGDSALYLCASSATTVLSGHGYTFGSGTRLTVV.

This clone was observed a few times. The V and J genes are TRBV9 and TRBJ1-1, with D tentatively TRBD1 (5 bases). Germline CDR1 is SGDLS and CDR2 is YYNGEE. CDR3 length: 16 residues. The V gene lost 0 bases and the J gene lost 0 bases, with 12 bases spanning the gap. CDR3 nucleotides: TGTGCCAGCAGCGTAGACTATCGGGGGTTGAACACTGAAGCTTTCTTT. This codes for CASSVDYRGLNTEAFF.